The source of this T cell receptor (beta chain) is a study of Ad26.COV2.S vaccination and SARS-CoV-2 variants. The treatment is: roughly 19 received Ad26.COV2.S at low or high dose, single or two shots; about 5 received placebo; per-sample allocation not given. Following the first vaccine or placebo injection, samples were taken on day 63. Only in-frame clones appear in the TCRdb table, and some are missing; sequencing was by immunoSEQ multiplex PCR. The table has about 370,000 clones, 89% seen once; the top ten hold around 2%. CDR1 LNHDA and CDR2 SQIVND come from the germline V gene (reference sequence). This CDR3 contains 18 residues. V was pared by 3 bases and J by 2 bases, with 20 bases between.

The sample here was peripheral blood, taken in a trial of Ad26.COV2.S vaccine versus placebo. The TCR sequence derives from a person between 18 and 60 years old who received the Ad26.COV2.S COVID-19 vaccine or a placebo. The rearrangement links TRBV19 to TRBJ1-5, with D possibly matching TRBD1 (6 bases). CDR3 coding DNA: TGTGCCAGTAGTATTACCGGGACACTCTACGCGGGCAATCAGCCCCAGCATTTT. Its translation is CASSITGTLYAGNQPQHF. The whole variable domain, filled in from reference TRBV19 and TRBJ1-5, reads DGGITQSPKYLFRKEGQNVTLSCEQNLNHDAMYWYRQDPGQGLRLIYYSQIVNDFQKGDIAEGYSVSREKKESFPLTVTSAQKNPTAFYLCASSITGTLYAGNQPQHFGDGTRLSIL.